Shown below are 8 T cell receptor beta chains from a single sample sequenced in a study of blood T cells in healthy people across ages. It was with a sample-barcoded 5' primer and a J-beta primer mix that a second PCR of about 6 to 12 cycles was run. TCRdb re-derived calls from the 5' RACE reads in MiXCR, one entry per CDR3 protein. The sample lists about 1.6 million distinct CDR3 sequences, roughly a third seen once, with around 10% in the top ten. Specimen: blood. Receptor source: a woman younger than 45 in good health.

The chain uses TRBV9 and TRBJ2-3, with 8 bases matching TRBD2. The V gene end was trimmed by 4 bases and the J gene end by 0 bases; junction bases not matched to a gene: 7. The CDR3 length is 16 residues. Germline CDR1 and CDR2: SGDLS and YYNGEE. The CDR3 protein is CASSPQRGGSTDTQYF. CDR3 nucleotide sequence: TGTGCCAGCAGCCCCCAACGGGGGGGAAGCACAGATACGCAGTATTTT.

This clonotype occurred a few times. This chain joins TRBV21-1 and TRBJ1-2; the D call of TRBD1 is as the table states it, not checked on the DNA. TRBV21-1 is marked as a pseudogene. This CDR3 spans 12 amino acids. The CDR3 nucleotides read TGTGCCGCCTCAGGGGCCGGGAATGGCTACACCTTC. Its protein is CAASGAGNGYTF.

This clonotype has only one observation. V usage is TRBV30 and J usage is TRBJ1-2; D perhaps matches TRBD1 (5 bases). The germline V and J ends were trimmed by 5 bases and 8 bases, with 12 bases remaining between them. The CDR3 consists of 11 residues. The germline CDR1 and CDR2 sequences are GTSNPN and SVGIG (reference sequence). The CDR3 region is CAWGGARGYTF. CDR3 bases: TGTGCCTGGGGGGGTGCTCGGGGCTACACCTTC.

This clonotype has just a few counts. The chain joins TRBV19 to TRBJ2-4; no clear D. The CDR3 covers 14 residues. V dropped 3 bases and J dropped 13 bases, with 19 bases sitting between them. Germline CDR1 LNHDA, CDR2 SQIVND (reference sequence). The CDR3 reads CASSMRLSGNEQYF. CDR3 coding DNA: TGTGCCAGTAGTATGCGGCTTTCGGGCAATGAGCAGTACTTC.

This clonotype showed up just a few times. The chain links TRBV3-1 to TRBJ2-7; TRBD2 might be the D (7 bases). The CDR3 spans 17 residues. From germline, CDR1 is LGHDT and CDR2 YNNKEL (reference sequence). The V end lost 4 bases, the J end lost 4 bases, and 23 bases lay between the germline ends. The CDR3 sequence: CASSPGGRGGTSYEQYF. For the CDR3, the DNA is TGTGCCAGCAGCCCCGGGGGGAGAGGGGGGACTTCTTACGAGCAGTACTTC.

This chain connects TRBV11-2 to TRBJ1-1; D is undetermined. V dropped 5 bases and J dropped 13 bases, with 17 bases sitting between them. CDR1 and CDR2 (germline): SGHAT, FQNNGV. The CDR3 consists of 12 residues. The CDR3, as DNA: TGTGCCAGCAGCCGGCAATTATGGATAAGTTTCTTT. Protein product: CASSRQLWISFF. Looking up the rest from reference TRBV11-2 and TRBJ1-1 gives the full variable domain: EAGVAQSPRYKIIEKRQSVAFWCNPISGHATLYWYQQILGQGPKLLIQFQNNGVVDDSQLPKDRFSAERLKGVDSTLKIQPAKLEDSAVYLCASSRQLWISFFGQGTRLTVV.

The CDR3 loop reads CASSIGRGSYGYTF. The CDR3 bases are TGTGCCAGTAGTATTGGAAGGGGTTCATATGGCTACACCTTC. The chain uses TRBV19 and TRBJ1-2; a weak D match, TRBD1 (5 bases). CDR1 is LNHDA and CDR2 is SQIVND in the germline V gene (reference sequence). The CDR3 is 14 residues long. V dropped 3 bases and J dropped 5 bases, with 13 bases sitting between them.

The CDR3 DNA reads as TGTGCCAGCAGTTACCCCGGGGCCGGAGAGCAGTTCTTC. Its protein product is CASSYPGAGEQFF. The chain has TRBV6-5 and TRBJ2-1, with D perhaps TRBD1 or TRBD2 (5 bases each). There are 13 residues in the CDR3. In germline, CDR1 is MNHEY, CDR2 SVGAGI. The V end lost 2 bases, the J end lost 10 bases, and 12 bases lay between the germline ends.